The 23 T cell receptor beta chains below all came from one sample that was sequenced in a study of T cells in localized non-small cell lung cancer. Sequencing was performed with immunoSEQ multiplex PCR; in TCRdb, only in-frame clones are kept and a portion is missing. The sample includes around 30,000 clones, around three quarters of them seen just once. This specimen was peripheral blood, taken before any cancer treatment. Receptors originate from a male donor aged 60 or over with stage III squamous cell lung carcinoma.

The chain recombines TRBV28 with TRBJ2-7; D may match TRBD1 or TRBD2 (7 bases each). Trimming shortened V by 3 bases and J by 7 bases, and 19 bases separated the two germline ends. The CDR3 extends over 15 amino acids. Germline values: CDR1 MDHEN, CDR2 SYDVKM. This chain's CDR3 is CASSFGGTAKREQYF. The CDR3 DNA follows: TGTGCCAGCAGTTTCGGGGGGACAGCAAAACGGGAGCAGTACTTC. The whole variable domain, remainder taken from reference TRBV28 and TRBJ2-7, is DVKVTQSSRYLVKRTGEKVFLECVQDMDHENMFWYRQDPGLGLRLIYFSYDVKMKEKGDIPEGYSVSREKKERFSLILESASTNQTSMYLCASSFGGTAKREQYFGPGTRLTVT.

This clone turned up a few times. The chain is built from TRBV7-9 and TRBJ1-5; no clear D. V gave up 1 base and J gave up 4 bases, with 2 bases separating them. The CDR3 has 12 residues. Germline V gene sequence: CDR1 SEHNR, CDR2 FQNEAQ (reference sequence). CDR3 region: CASSLVNQPQHF. Written as DNA, the CDR3 is TGTGCCAGCAGCTTAGTAAATCAGCCCCAGCATTTT.

The chain joins TRBV6-6 to TRBJ1-6; TRBD1 might be the D (5 bases). Germline lookup yields CDR1 MNHNY and CDR2 SVGAGI (reference sequence). The CDR3 is made up of 15 amino acids. V dropped 1 base and J dropped 9 bases, with 13 bases sitting between them. CDR3 coding DNA: TGTGCCAGCAGTTACTTTCAGGGTATAGGTTCACCCCTCCACTTT. It translates to CASSYFQGIGSPLHF.

The chain combines TRBV28 with TRBJ1-5; the D is unclear. Germline loops: CDR1 MDHEN, CDR2 SYDVKM. V was pared by 4 bases and J by 4 bases, with 8 bases between. This CDR3 comprises 13 residues. CDR3 in amino acids: CASSWTGNQPQHF. The CDR3 coding sequence is TGTGCCAGCAGTTGGACGGGGAATCAGCCCCAGCATTTT.

This chain joins TRBV7-2 and TRBJ1-5, with 7 positions matching TRBD1. In germline, CDR1 is SGHTA, CDR2 FQGNSA. CDR3 length: 15 amino acids. Trimming removed 6 bases from V and 0 bases from J; junction bases left unmatched: 5. CDR3 residues: CASSGQAYSNQPQHF. The DNA for the CDR3 is TGTGCCAGCAGTGGACAGGCTTATAGCAATCAGCCCCAGCATTTT.

The V call is TRBV7-3, the J call TRBJ1-2; TRBD1 matches at 7 bases. CDR1 and CDR2 (germline): SGHTA, FQGTGA. This CDR3 contains 13 residues. Unmatched junction bases numbered 3, after V lost 5 bases and J lost 3 bases. The CDR3 here is CASSPGGDYGYTF. Here the CDR3 DNA reads TGTGCCAGCAGCCCAGGGGGAGACTATGGCTACACCTTC.

This clone has a handful of counts. The chain employs TRBV11-2 and TRBJ1-2; unclear D gene. Deletions cut 5 bases from V and 5 bases from J, with 18 bases between. Germline values: CDR1 SGHAT, CDR2 FQNNGV. There are 15 residues in the CDR3. The CDR3 DNA follows: TGTGCCAGCAGCATGGTCCCGTCGGTCAATTATGGCTACACCTTC. Translating gives CASSMVPSVNYGYTF.

The V gene is TRBV7-2, the J gene TRBJ2-7, with a weak D call TRBD1 (6 bases). The CDR3 is made up of 15 amino acids. V was shortened by 3 bases and J by 5 bases, with 17 bases between the two germline ends. Germline CDR1 and CDR2: SGHTA and FQGNSA. The CDR3: CASSFRFGGQDEQYF. CDR3 in DNA: TGTGCCAGCAGCTTTCGTTTTGGGGGCCAGGACGAGCAGTACTTC. The variable domain in full, completed from reference TRBV7-2 and TRBJ2-7, reads GAGVSQSPSNKVTEKGKDVELRCDPISGHTALYWYRQSLGQGLEFLIYFQGNSAPDKSGLPSDRFSAERTGGSVSTLTIQRTQQEDSAVYLCASSFRFGGQDEQYFGPGTRLTVT.

This clone was picked up one time. V is TRBV7-8 and J is TRBJ1-5, with D possibly matching TRBD1 (6 bases). The CDR3 has 15 amino acids. In germline, CDR1 is SGHVS, CDR2 FQNEAQ. Trimming removed 2 bases from V and 8 bases from J, with 16 bases in between. The CDR3 DNA follows: TGTGCCAGCAGCTTAAATCGGGGCGAGGGGGAGCCCCAGCATTTT. Residues: CASSLNRGEGEPQHF.

This chain links TRBV30 with TRBJ1-2; TRBD1 aligns across 7 bases. Looked up from germline, CDR1 is GTSNPN and CDR2 is SVGIG (reference sequence). Unmatched junction bases numbered 16, after V lost 4 bases and J lost 8 bases. The CDR3 totals 15 residues. The CDR3 DNA sequence: TGTGCCTGGATTGGGACAGACCTTAGGGGAGGGGGCTACACCTTC. Translation gives CAWIGTDLRGGGYTF.

This chain connects TRBV6-5 to TRBJ1-5; D is possibly TRBD1 (5 bases). This CDR3 has 14 residues. Per the germline V gene, CDR1 is MNHEY and CDR2 is SVGAGI. V lost 6 bases and J lost 1, with 10 bases in between. The CDR3 spells CASSWGGSNQPQHF. In DNA, the CDR3 is TGTGCCAGCAGCTGGGGGGGAAGCAATCAGCCCCAGCATTTT.

Notes on this clone: The sample carries other DNA sequences with the same CDR3. The rearrangement uses TRBV7-3 and TRBJ2-2, with D perhaps TRBD1 (8 bases). Germline V gives CDR1 SGHTA, CDR2 FQGTGA. CDR3 size: 15 residues. Trimming removed 5 bases from V and 4 bases from J, with 14 bases in between. The CDR3 DNA reads as TGTGCCAGCAGCACACAGGGGGGGGGCACCGGGGAGCTGTTTTTT. Translating it yields CASSTQGGGTGELFF.

V and J are TRBV6-6 and TRBJ1-5, with unresolved D. Germline-derived CDR1 and CDR2 are MNHNY and SVGAGI (reference sequence). This CDR3 contains 16 residues. Trimming removed 6 bases at V and 2 bases at J, with 17 bases between. The CDR3 DNA sequence: TGTGCCAGCAGCTTACGGGAACTGGAAGGCAATCAGCCCCAGCATTTT. It encodes CASSLRELEGNQPQHF.

The chain uses TRBV6-1 and TRBJ1-4; weak D call: TRBD1 (5 bases). CDR1 and CDR2 from the germline V gene are MNHNS and SASEGT. The CDR3 has 15 amino acids. Trimming cost V 6 bases and J 5 bases, with 16 bases left between them. CDR3 amino acids: CASSAPPTENEKLFF. The DNA of the CDR3 is TGTGCCAGCAGCGCCCCACCGACAGAAAATGAAAAACTGTTTTTT.

The CDR3 DNA reads as TGTGCCAGCAGCTTACAACTGCCTGGGACAGGGGTGTCACCCCTCCACTTT. Residues: CASSLQLPGTGVSPLHF. This chain uses TRBV7-8 with TRBJ1-6; TRBD1 matches 10 bases. There are 17 residues in the CDR3. CDR1 is SGHVS and CDR2 is FQNEAQ in the germline V gene. V lost 2 bases and J lost 10; bases outside the gene matches: 11.

This chain links TRBV29-1 with TRBJ2-5, with a weak D call TRBD1 (5 bases). CDR3 length equals 12 residues. Trimming stripped 6 bases from V and 2 bases from J, with 10 bases between. Germline CDR1 is SQVTM and CDR2 is ANQGSEA. CDR3 sequence (DNA): TGCAGCGTCCGTAGACAGCAAGAGACCCAGTACTTC. Amino acid sequence: CSVRRQQETQYF.

J is TRBJ2-3 and V is TRBV19; no firm D call. The V gene's germline CDR1 is LNHDA and CDR2 SQIVND (reference sequence). CDR3 size: 13 residues. V lost 5 bases, J lost 2 bases, and 8 bases lay in between. CDR3 nucleotides: TGTGCCAGTAGTGTCTATTACACAGATACGCAGTATTTT. Encoded protein: CASSVYYTDTQYF.

The chain has TRBV5-1 and TRBJ1-2, with D perhaps TRBD1 (5 bases). Looked up from germline, CDR1 is SGHRS and CDR2 is YFSETQ. The length of the CDR3 is 15 residues. Trimming left V 4 bases short and J 4 bases short, with 17 bases between. The chain's CDR3 is CASSPSQAASYGYTF. CDR3 nucleotide sequence: TGCGCCAGCAGCCCCTCACAGGCAGCGAGCTATGGCTACACCTTC.

This chain links TRBV5-5 with TRBJ1-2; D possibly corresponds to TRBD1 (6 bases). CDR1 is SGHKS and CDR2 is YYEKEE in the germline V gene (reference sequence). This CDR3 is built from 13 residues. Deletions cut 2 bases from V and 7 bases from J, with 12 bases between. The CDR3 sequence: CASSFQGDTGYTF. The CDR3 coding sequence is TGTGCCAGCAGCTTTCAAGGGGACACTGGCTACACCTTC.

The rearrangement uses TRBV6-4 and TRBJ2-2; D not certain. Trimming took 0 bases from V and 3 from J, leaving 5 bases between them. Looked up from germline, CDR1 is MRHNA and CDR2 is SNTAGT. CDR3 length: 14 amino acids. The CDR3 DNA is TGTGCCAGCAGTGACTCTACCTACACCGGGGAGCTGTTTTTT. Encoded protein: CASSDSTYTGELFF.

V usage is TRBV7-2 and J usage is TRBJ1-1; D unclear. Deletions cut 0 bases from V and 2 bases from J, with 4 bases between. This CDR3 contains 13 residues. Per germline, CDR1 SGHTA and CDR2 FQGNSA. The CDR3 sequence is CASSLAINTEAFF. The CDR3 bases are TGTGCCAGCAGCTTAGCGATTAACACTGAAGCTTTCTTT. The complete variable domain, with remaining parts taken from reference TRBV7-2 and TRBJ1-1, reads GAGVSQSPSNKVTEKGKDVELRCDPISGHTALYWYRQSLGQGLEFLIYFQGNSAPDKSGLPSDRFSAERTGGSVSTLTIQRTQQEDSAVYLCASSLAINTEAFFGQGTRLTVV.

The chain has TRBV10-3 and TRBJ2-5; 8 nucleotides align to TRBD2. In germline, CDR1 is ENHRY, CDR2 SYGVKD. The V and J ends lost 6 bases and 3 bases, in that order; junction bases with no gene match: 0. There are 12 residues in the CDR3. The CDR3 loop is CAIRGLEETQYF. The CDR3 coding sequence is TGTGCCATCAGGGGACTAGAAGAGACCCAGTACTTC.

The chain carries TRBV7-9 and TRBJ1-1, with TRBD1 as a possible D gene (6 bases). Germline V gene sequence: CDR1 SEHNR, CDR2 FQNEAQ (reference sequence). V lost 1 base and J 6 bases, leaving 21 bases between the germline ends. The CDR3 contains 17 residues. The CDR3 protein is CASSLGGFGGPPAEAFF. For the CDR3, the DNA is TGTGCCAGCAGCTTAGGCGGATTCGGGGGCCCCCCGGCTGAAGCTTTCTTT.